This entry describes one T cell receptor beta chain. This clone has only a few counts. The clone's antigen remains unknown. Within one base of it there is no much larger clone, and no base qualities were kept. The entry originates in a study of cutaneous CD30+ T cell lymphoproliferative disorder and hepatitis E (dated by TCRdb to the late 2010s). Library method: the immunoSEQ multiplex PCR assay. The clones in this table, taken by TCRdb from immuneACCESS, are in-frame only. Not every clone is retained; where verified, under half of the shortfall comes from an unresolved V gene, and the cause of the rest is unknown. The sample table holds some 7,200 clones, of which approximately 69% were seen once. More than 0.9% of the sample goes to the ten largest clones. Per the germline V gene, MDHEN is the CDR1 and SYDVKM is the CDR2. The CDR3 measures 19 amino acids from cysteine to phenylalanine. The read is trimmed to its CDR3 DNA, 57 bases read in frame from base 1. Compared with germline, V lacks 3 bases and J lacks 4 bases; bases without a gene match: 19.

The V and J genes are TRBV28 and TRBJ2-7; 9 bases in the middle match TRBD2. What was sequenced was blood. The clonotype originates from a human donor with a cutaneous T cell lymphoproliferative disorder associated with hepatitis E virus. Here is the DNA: TGTGCCAGCAGTTTTATTGGTCCTCCCTCTAGCGGGGTAGGGTACGAGCAGTACTTC. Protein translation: CASSFIGPPSSGVGYEQYF.